This T cell receptor (beta chain) was captured by sequencing in a study of T-cell memory formation after mild COVID-19. The table lists this clonotype with many counts. The antigen is undetermined. TCRdb independently ran MiXCR on the 5' RACE reads; one entry per CDR3 protein. The table has about 250,000 distinct CDR3 sequences, just over 15% seen once; the top ten hold 2.1%. Germline V gene data show CDR1 as LGHNA and CDR2 as YNFKEQ. The CDR3 has 14 residues. With V trimmed by 1 base and J by 8 bases, 3 bases remained unmatched. Points from the study as a whole: Pre-infection memory contained some responding clones, which suggested that cross-reactive memory had joined. Day 15 to 85 contracting clones showed balanced CD4/CD8; later expanders leaned CD4+. Proof of SARS-CoV-2 specificity was absent for the second-wave clones that crested on day 37.

This clonotype was sampled from an adult woman who had mild COVID-19 (a few samples of this study predate the infection). Cell type and time point are not known. The chain has TRBV4-2 and TRBJ1-4; TRBD1 matches at 8 bases. The sample comprised PBMCs or a T cell subset sorted from them (not recorded which). CDR3 amino acids: CASSQGQGREKLFF. As DNA, the CDR3 is TGTGCCAGCAGCCAAGGACAGGGGAGAGAAAAACTGTTTTTT.